This T cell receptor (beta chain) was recorded in a study of shared clonotypes between healthy human individuals (dated by TCRdb to the early 2020s). In the study overall: The cohort comprised two women and a few men aged 18 to 49 years. The study deeply sequenced blood TCR repertoires of several healthy adults to estimate repertoire size and the extent of clonotype sharing between individuals. Different laboratories and diverse techniques were used to prepare libraries and sequence TCR repertoires, to increase sequencing depth and limit assay-specific biases. Each donor's leukapheresis produced roughly between roughly 0.9 and 9 billion PBMCs. For each donor, CD4 naive and CD4 memory were each given three plates, CD8 naive was given two plates, and CD8 memory was given one plate. On the study overall, not on this receptor specifically: Sampling was restricted to blood, and TCR repertoires in tissues likely differ from the TCR repertoires found in blood. Approximately 5% of naive CD4, 3.5% of naive CD8, 2.3% of memory CD4, and more than 0.35% of memory CD8 clonotypes were shared across several donors. Compared with non-shared clonotypes, the clonotypes found in all four sorted-subset donors had higher generation probabilities. Naive subsets generally had larger estimated clonotype richness than memory subsets. The genetic and exposure-history diversity represented was limited by the small number of donors. Even with the large sequencing depth, rarefaction of the sorted-subset datasets indicated that sequencing was incomplete. Pairwise subsampling led to the expectation that sequencing depth would affect the degree of clonotype sharing among donors.

Using the deep immunoSEQ assay, TCR CDR3 regions were amplified from genomic DNA by multiplex PCR. Extracted genomic DNA from each cell subset was spread evenly across all wells of several immunoSEQ 96-well plates, with each plate serving as a replicate. For sorted subsets, each replicate PCR was loaded with approximately 190 ng genomic DNA, equivalent to some 31,000 T cell genomes. The purified libraries were quantified using a Qubit 3.0 fluorometer, sized with a Bioanalyzer 2100, and then quantified again using the KAPA Library Quantification kit. Every immunoSEQ 96-well plate was sequenced on a dedicated single-read 150-cycle Illumina NextSeq 550 flow cell. As for the original processing: Because only junctional sequences without quality scores were contained in the immunoSEQ output, filtering matching that applied to full-length reads could not be performed. To assign V/J genes and CDR3, sequences were annotated against IMGT germline references using PyIR, a Python wrapper for IgBLAST v1.9. Reads with weak V/J assignments (E-value above 1e-6), missing CDR3, stop codons, out-of-frame junctions, or ambiguous translated residues were removed. V3J clonotypes were defined as sequences sharing an identical inferred V gene, J gene, and CDR3 amino acid sequence. Percentage overlap between repertoires was computed as shared unique clonotypes divided by the size of the smaller repertoire. Repertoire richness was assessed with RTK rarefaction, the Chao1 estimator, and Recon v2.1 estimates of unobserved clonotypes. Generation probabilities for all TCRbeta clonotypes obtained by the gDNA method from a handful of donors were computed using OLGA. The table was pulled from immuneACCESS by TCRdb, which kept in-frame rearrangements only. Such tables lose some clones; where checked, under half of the loss comes from unresolved V genes, and the rest has no known cause. From that table come the V and J calls and clone size; the DNA was used to work out D and trimming. The sample table lists fewer than 1.4 million clones, more than 75% of them with a count of one. Clones ranked in the top ten supply roughly 0.55% of the sample.

Comment on this clone: The antigen it recognizes is unknown. No qualities accompany the bases; no much larger clone lies one base away.

Measured from the cysteine to the phenylalanine, the CDR3 is 13 residues long. Left in the record is the CDR3 DNA by itself, 39 bases read in frame from the first base. At the junction V is shortened by 2 bases and J by 2 bases, with 8 bases in between. CDR1 and CDR2, per the germline V gene (reference sequence), are SGHNT and YYREEE. The donors were healthy, HIV-negative adults who had no recently reported acute infections or vaccinations. Every donor was a Caucasian adult residing in Nashville, Tennessee, USA. CD4+ T cells were enriched by magnetic negative selection, after which naive cells were positively selected on CD45RA and the negative fraction was taken as the memory subset. Blood was obtained by leukapheresis, after which PBMCs were separated by Ficoll-Histopaque density gradient centrifugation and cryopreserved in liquid nitrogen vapor phase. Analytical flow cytometry was used to check the purity and quantity of each magnetically sorted T cell population. From each sorted fraction, genomic DNA was isolated and quantified by UV absorbance on a Nanodrop 2000c.

Sequencing used memory CD4+ T cells from PBMCs. Explained via the paper, the cell subset or site label denotes: CD45RA-negative fraction. This TCR was recovered from a man younger than 35 in good health. Some clones in this sample may be carry-over from other donors' samples. The receptor chain draws on TRBV5-4 and TRBJ2-7; too little of a D gene remains to name it. This receptor has the CDR3 CASSLVQTYEQYF. The DNA sequence is TGTGCCAGCAGCTTAGTACAGACCTACGAGCAGTACTTC. The reference TRBV5-4 and TRBJ2-7 proteins fill in what lies around the CDR3, so the full variable domain reads ETGVTQSPTHLIKTRGQQVTLRCSSQSGHNTVSWYQQALGQGPQFIFQYYREEENGRGNFPPRFSGLQFPNYSSELNVNALELDDSALYLCASSLVQTYEQYFGPGTRLTVT.